These 17 T cell receptor beta chains came from one sample sequenced in a study of OX40 agonist ivuxolimab in advanced cancers. Method: immunoSEQ multiplex PCR; TCRdb's copy keeps in-frame clones and lacks some. The sample holds about 64,000 clones, about nine tenths seen once. The starting material was CD4+ or CD8+ T cells sorted from blood, obtained in a trial of the OX40 agonist ivuxolimab. The receptors were sampled from an adult with an advanced solid tumor such as melanoma, head and neck, liver or kidney cancer.

This clone was seen a handful of times. The chain recombines TRBV29-1 with TRBJ2-7, with D maybe TRBD1 (7 bases). The V end lost 5 bases, the J end lost 3 bases, and 20 bases lay between the germline ends. The CDR3 runs to 15 residues. The germline V gene has CDR1 SQVTM and CDR2 ANQGSEA. CDR3 sequence reads: CSVLKLRDSYYEQYF. DNA of the CDR3: TGCAGCGTTCTTAAGTTGCGGGACAGCTACTACGAGCAGTACTTC.

The genes are TRBV9 and TRBJ2-1; unclear D gene. CDR3 length: 16 amino acids. V lost 3 bases and J 2 bases, leaving 15 bases between the germline ends. Per germline, CDR1 SGDLS and CDR2 YYNGEE. The CDR3 here is CASSALGALPYNEQFF. The CDR3 DNA sequence: TGTGCCAGCAGCGCCCTTGGCGCGCTACCCTACAATGAGCAGTTCTTC. The full variable domain, rest sourced from reference TRBV9 and TRBJ2-1, is DSGVTQTPKHLITATGQRVTLRCSPRSGDLSVYWYQQSLDQGLQFLIQYYNGEERAKGNILERFSAQQFPDLHSELNLSSLELGDSALYFCASSALGALPYNEQFFGPGTRLTVL.

The genes are TRBV7-9 and TRBJ1-5, with D possibly TRBD1 on 5 matching bases. This CDR3 contains 14 residues. CDR1 and CDR2 (germline): SEHNR, FQNEAQ (reference sequence). V was pared by 2 bases and J by 5 bases, with 10 bases between. The CDR3 loop is CASSLSLGDQPQHF. In DNA form, the CDR3 reads TGTGCCAGCAGCTTAAGCCTAGGGGATCAGCCCCAGCATTTT.

The chain uses TRBV7-9 and TRBJ1-2, with D possibly being TRBD1 (5 bases). CDR1 and CDR2 (germline): SEHNR, FQNEAQ (reference sequence). Trimming removed 5 bases at V and 7 bases at J, with 11 bases between. This CDR3 is built from 12 residues. The CDR3 DNA reads as TGTGCCAGCAGCACTAGGACATCTGGCTACACCTTC. It yields the protein CASSTRTSGYTF.

The chain has TRBV2 and TRBJ2-7; D is unresolved. CDR1 SNHLY and CDR2 FYNNEI come from the germline V gene. Trimming shortened V by 4 bases and J by 11 bases, and 15 bases separated the two germline ends. This CDR3 has 12 residues. CDR3 protein: CASSAQVGLEYF. The CDR3 DNA reads TGTGCCAGCAGTGCCCAGGTTGGGTTGGAGTACTTC.

The chain couples TRBV27 to TRBJ1-6; D is ambiguous. CDR3 length: 14 amino acids. CDR1 is MNHEY, CDR2 SMNVEV, per germline (reference sequence). Trimming left V 6 bases short and J 5 bases short, with 11 bases between. CDR3 sequence: CASSLTGNNSPLHF. CDR3 nucleotides: TGTGCCAGCAGCTTAACGGGGAATAATTCACCCCTCCACTTT.

The J gene is TRBJ2-3, the V gene TRBV9, with 7 bases matching TRBD2. The trim removed 0 bases at V and 2 bases at J, leaving 9 bases unmatched. Germline-derived CDR1 and CDR2 are SGDLS and YYNGEE. This CDR3 region has 17 residues. Written as DNA, the CDR3 is TGTGCCAGCAGCGTAGAGCTCGCGGGAGCACTCACAGATACGCAGTATTTT. It specifies CASSVELAGALTDTQYF.

The CDR3 sequence: CSVEKASGRVPYEQYF. Written as DNA, the CDR3 is TGCAGCGTTGAGAAAGCTAGCGGGAGGGTCCCCTACGAGCAGTACTTC. The chain employs TRBV29-1 and TRBJ2-7, with 12 bases matching TRBD2. The CDR3 is made up of 16 amino acids. V gave up 3 bases and J gave up 2 bases; unmatched junction bases: 8. CDR1 and CDR2 (germline): SQVTM, ANQGSEA.

The gene calls are TRBV19 and TRBJ1-2; D is undetermined. This CDR3 contains 11 residues. The V gene lost 4 bases and the J gene lost 2 bases, with 2 bases spanning the gap. In germline, CDR1 is LNHDA, CDR2 SQIVND (reference sequence). CDR3 coding DNA: TGTGCCAGTAGTAGGAACTATGGCTACACCTTC. Encoded protein: CASSRNYGYTF.

The rearrangement links TRBV28 to TRBJ2-7; possible D gene TRBD2, 5 bases. Trimming took off 5 bases at V and 3 bases at J, with 23 bases between the two ends. The germline CDR1 and CDR2 sequences are MDHEN and SYDVKM. CDR3 size: 17 residues. CDR3 loop: CASSLPLALRTNYEQYF. CDR3 DNA: TGTGCCAGCAGTCTCCCCCTAGCTCTAAGAACGAACTACGAGCAGTACTTC.

This CDR3 is CASSPPRRSYNEQFF. The CDR3 bases are TGTGCCAGCAGCCCACCCAGGCGGTCTTACAATGAGCAGTTCTTC. The chain combines TRBV27 with TRBJ2-1; unclear D gene. This CDR3 is built from 15 residues. CDR1 is MNHEY and CDR2 is SMNVEV in the germline V gene (reference sequence). V lost 6 bases to trimming and J lost 4 bases, with 16 bases between them.

The chain uses TRBV7-8 and TRBJ1-1, with D tentatively TRBD1 (5 bases). Germline assignment: CDR1 SGHVS and CDR2 FQNEAQ. Trimming stripped 5 bases from V and 4 bases from J, with 17 bases between. The CDR3 spans 15 residues. The CDR3 DNA reads TGTGCCAGCAGCCGGGACGGAAGGTCGGGCACTGAAGCTTTCTTT. Translated: CASSRDGRSGTEAFF. The full variable domain, completed using reference TRBV7-8 and TRBJ1-1, is GAGVSQSPRYKVAKRGQDVALRCDPISGHVSLFWYQQALGQGPEFLTYFQNEAQLDKSGLPSDRFFAERPEGSVSTLKIQRTQQEDSAVYLCASSRDGRSGTEAFFGQGTRLTVV.

This clone was seen a few times. The CDR3 region is CASSSQGAERTEAFF. The CDR3 nucleotides are TGTGCCAGCAGCTCGCAGGGGGCCGAGCGGACTGAAGCTTTCTTT. This chain connects TRBV28 to TRBJ1-1; 8 positions match TRBD1. Germline trimming cut 6 bases from V and 5 bases from J; bases unmatched to any gene: 11. Looked up from germline, CDR1 is MDHEN and CDR2 is SYDVKM. CDR3 length: 15 residues.

The rearrangement uses TRBV19 and TRBJ2-1; 7 nucleotides align to TRBD2. Trimming removed 4 bases from V and 0 bases from J; junction bases left unmatched: 6. The CDR3 is made up of 16 amino acids. Germline V gives CDR1 LNHDA, CDR2 SQIVND (reference sequence). The CDR3 DNA follows: TGTGCCAGTAGTACATTGAGACTAGCCTCCTACAATGAGCAGTTCTTC. It yields the protein CASSTLRLASYNEQFF.

The chain joins TRBV29-1 to TRBJ2-7; 7 positions match TRBD1. Trimming removed 5 bases from V and 3 bases from J; junction bases left unmatched: 4. The CDR3 is made up of 12 amino acids. The germline CDR1 and CDR2 sequences are SQVTM and ANQGSEA. The chain's CDR3 is CSVRAGGYEQYF. The CDR3 DNA follows: TGCAGCGTTCGGGCAGGGGGCTACGAGCAGTACTTC.

V usage is TRBV29-1 and J usage is TRBJ2-1; D possibly corresponds to TRBD2 (6 bases). Germline loops: CDR1 SQVTM, CDR2 ANQGSEA. The length of the CDR3 is 12 residues. Trimming left V 7 bases short and J 4 bases short, with 11 bases between. The CDR3 bases are TGCAGCGCCGACGGACTATACAATGAGCAGTTCTTC. Its protein is CSADGLYNEQFF.

The rearrangement joins TRBV6-4 to TRBJ1-2; D might be TRBD1 (5 bases). Looked up from germline, CDR1 is MRHNA and CDR2 is SNTAGT. This CDR3 contains 13 residues. Deletions cut 5 bases from V and 2 bases from J, with 9 bases between. The CDR3 DNA follows: TGTGCCAGCAGTTCCTCAGGGAACTATGGCTACACCTTC. It translates to CASSSSGNYGYTF.